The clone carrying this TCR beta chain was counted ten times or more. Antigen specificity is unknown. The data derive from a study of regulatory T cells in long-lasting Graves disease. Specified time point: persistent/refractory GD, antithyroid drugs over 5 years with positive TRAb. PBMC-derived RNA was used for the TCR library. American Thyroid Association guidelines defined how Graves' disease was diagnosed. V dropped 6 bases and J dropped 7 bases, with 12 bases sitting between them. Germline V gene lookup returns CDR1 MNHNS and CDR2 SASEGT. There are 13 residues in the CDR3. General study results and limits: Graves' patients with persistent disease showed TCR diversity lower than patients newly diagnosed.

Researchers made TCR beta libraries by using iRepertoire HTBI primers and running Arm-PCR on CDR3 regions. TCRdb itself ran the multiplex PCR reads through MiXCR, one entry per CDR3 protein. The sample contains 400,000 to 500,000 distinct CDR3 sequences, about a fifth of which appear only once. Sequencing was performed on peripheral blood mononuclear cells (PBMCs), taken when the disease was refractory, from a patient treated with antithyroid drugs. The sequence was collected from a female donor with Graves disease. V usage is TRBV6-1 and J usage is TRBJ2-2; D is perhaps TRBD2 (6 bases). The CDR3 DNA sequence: TGTGCCAGCAGACCCCTAGCGATCGGGGAGCTGTTTTTT. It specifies CASRPLAIGELFF.